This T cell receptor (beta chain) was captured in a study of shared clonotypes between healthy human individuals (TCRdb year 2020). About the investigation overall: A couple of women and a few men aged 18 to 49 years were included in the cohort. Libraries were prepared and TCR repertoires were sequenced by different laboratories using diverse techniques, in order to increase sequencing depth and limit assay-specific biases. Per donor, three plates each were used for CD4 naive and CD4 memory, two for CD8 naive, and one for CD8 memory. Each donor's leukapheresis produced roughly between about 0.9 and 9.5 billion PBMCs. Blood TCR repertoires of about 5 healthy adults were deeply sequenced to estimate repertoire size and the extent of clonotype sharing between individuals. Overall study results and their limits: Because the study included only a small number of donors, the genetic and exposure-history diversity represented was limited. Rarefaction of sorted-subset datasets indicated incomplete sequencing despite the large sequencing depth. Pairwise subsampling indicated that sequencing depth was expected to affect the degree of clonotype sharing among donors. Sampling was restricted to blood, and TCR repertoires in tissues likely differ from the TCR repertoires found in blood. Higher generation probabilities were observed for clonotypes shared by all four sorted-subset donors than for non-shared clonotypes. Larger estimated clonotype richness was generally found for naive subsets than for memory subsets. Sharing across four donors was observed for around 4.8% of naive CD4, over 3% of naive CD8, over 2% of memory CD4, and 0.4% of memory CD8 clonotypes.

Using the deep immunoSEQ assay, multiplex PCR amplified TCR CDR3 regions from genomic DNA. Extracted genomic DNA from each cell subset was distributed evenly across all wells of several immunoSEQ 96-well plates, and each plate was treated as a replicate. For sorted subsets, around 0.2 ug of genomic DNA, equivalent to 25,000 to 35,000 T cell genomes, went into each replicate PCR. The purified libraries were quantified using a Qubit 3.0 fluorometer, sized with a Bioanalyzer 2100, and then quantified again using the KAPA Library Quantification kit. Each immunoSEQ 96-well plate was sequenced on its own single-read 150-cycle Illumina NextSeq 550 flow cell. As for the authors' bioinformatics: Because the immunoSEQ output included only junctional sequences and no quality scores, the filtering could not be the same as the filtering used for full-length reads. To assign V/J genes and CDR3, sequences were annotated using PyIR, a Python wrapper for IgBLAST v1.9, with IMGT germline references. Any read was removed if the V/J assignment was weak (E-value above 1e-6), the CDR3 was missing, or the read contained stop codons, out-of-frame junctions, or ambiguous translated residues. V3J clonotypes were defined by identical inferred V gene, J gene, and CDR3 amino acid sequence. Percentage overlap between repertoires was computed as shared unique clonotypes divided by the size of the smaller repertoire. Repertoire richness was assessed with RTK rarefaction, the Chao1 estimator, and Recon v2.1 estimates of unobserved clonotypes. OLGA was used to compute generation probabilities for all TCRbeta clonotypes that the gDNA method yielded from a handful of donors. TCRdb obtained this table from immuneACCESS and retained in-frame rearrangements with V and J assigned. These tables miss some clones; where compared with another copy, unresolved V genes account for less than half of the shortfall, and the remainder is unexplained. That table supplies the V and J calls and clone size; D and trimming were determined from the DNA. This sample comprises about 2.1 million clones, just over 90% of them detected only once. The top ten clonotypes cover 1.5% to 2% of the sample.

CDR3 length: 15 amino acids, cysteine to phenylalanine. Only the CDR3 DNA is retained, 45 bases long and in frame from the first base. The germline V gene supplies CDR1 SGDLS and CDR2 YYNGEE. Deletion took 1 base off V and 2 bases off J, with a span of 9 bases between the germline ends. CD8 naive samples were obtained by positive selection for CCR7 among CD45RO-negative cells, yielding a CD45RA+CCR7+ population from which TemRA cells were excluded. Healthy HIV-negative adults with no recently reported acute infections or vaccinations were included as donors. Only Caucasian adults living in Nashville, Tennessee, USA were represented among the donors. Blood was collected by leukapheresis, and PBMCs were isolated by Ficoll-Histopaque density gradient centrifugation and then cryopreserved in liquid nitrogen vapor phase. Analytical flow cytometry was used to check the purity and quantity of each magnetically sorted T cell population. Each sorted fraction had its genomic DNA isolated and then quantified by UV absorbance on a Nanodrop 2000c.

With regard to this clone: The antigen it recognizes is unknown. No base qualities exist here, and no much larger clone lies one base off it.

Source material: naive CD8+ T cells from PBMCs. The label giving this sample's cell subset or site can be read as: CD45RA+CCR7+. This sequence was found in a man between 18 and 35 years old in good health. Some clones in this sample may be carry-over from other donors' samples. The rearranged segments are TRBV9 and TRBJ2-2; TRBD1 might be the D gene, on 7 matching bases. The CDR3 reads CASSVQGGNTGELFF. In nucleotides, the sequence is TGTGCCAGCAGCGTACAGGGGGGAAACACCGGGGAGCTGTTTTTT.